This T cell receptor (beta chain) came from a study of radiotherapy plus CTLA-4 blockade in lung cancer. Enrolled patients, whose metastatic non-small-cell lung cancer was chemo-refractory, received focal radiation plus CTLA-4 blockade with ipilimumab. This table comes from immunoSEQ multiplex PCR, and its TCRdb copy is limited to in-frame clones, with some not included. The data contain 40,000 to 55,000 clones, roughly three quarters of them seen just once; the ten biggest clones take up 2.6%. The CDR3 totals 13 residues. CDR1 and CDR2 from the germline V gene are MNHNY and SVGAGI (reference sequence). V trimming: 1 base; J trimming: 7 bases; junction bases outside the gene matches: 3.

This clonotype was obtained from a human donor with non-small cell lung cancer whose response to radiotherapy plus ipilimumab could not be evaluated. The input for sequencing was peripheral blood, taken from a patient treated with radiotherapy plus ipilimumab. The genes are TRBV6-6 and TRBJ1-2, with 7 bases identical to TRBD1. This chain's CDR3 is CASSYLGTAGYTF. CDR3 coding DNA: TGTGCCAGCAGTTACTTGGGGACAGCTGGCTACACCTTC.